The present T cell receptor (beta chain) was sequenced within a study of T cell responses to AZD1222 COVID-19 vaccine. Study-level findings and limits: In a largely white British group with more females than males, clonal diversity was possibly underestimated. It was only 6 or 7 AZD1222 recipients who were seropositive at baseline.

The method was immunoSEQ multiplex PCR; TCRdb's version includes in-frame clones alone and lacks a portion of them. Of 60,000 to 65,000 clones in the sample, roughly 70% are singletons; the top ten hold roughly 13%. Per the germline V gene, CDR1 is MNHEY and CDR2 is SVGEGT. The CDR3 consists of 15 residues. V was pared by 2 bases and J by 6 bases, with 4 bases of the junction left unmatched. On this clone: As yet, its antigen is unknown.

The rearrangement joins TRBV6-2 or TRBV6-3 to TRBJ1-5, with 10 bases fitting TRBD1. The specimen was peripheral blood, collected on day 0 of AZD1222 vaccination. This receptor was obtained from an adult in good health. For the CDR3, the DNA is TGTGCCAGCAGTTACGTGACAGGGGGCGGTCAGCCCCAGCATTTT. Protein product: CASSYVTGGGQPQHF.